This TCR beta chain was recovered during a study of blood T cell repertoires in COVID-19. Turning to the study itself: Material from acute and convalescent COVID-19 was sourced from the United States, Italy and Spain. PBMCs, B-cell-depleted T cells, or T cells were the source of the cDNA or gDNA that made up the material.

This clone has only one observation. The authors' processing: By means of reference gene primer amplification, nucleated cell counts were estimated. The method was immunoSEQ multiplex PCR; TCRdb's version includes in-frame clones alone and lacks a portion of them. The D gene and trimming were derived from the DNA, and the V and J assignments and clone size from that table. The sample contains approximately 51,000 clones, around 85% of which appear only once. The clonotype comes from a human donor in a cohort sampled during active COVID-19. Input material: peripheral blood.

CDR3 coding DNA: TGCGCCAGCAGCTTGCGTCCGGGGTTAGGCACTGAAGCTTTCTTT. This encodes CASSLRPGLGTEAFF. The gene calls are TRBV5-1 and TRBJ1-1; unclear D gene. CDR1 and CDR2 (germline): SGHRS, YFSETQ. V was cut by 1 base and J by 4 bases, with 14 bases left in between. This CDR3 is 15 amino acids long.